This TCR beta chain was sequenced during a study of shared clonotypes between healthy human individuals. Findings of the study overall: What limited the represented genetic and exposure-history diversity was the small number of donors.

The CDR3 totals 13 residues. V shed 5 bases and J shed 0 bases, with 8 bases lying between them. Germline V gives CDR1 MNHEY, CDR2 SMNVEV (reference sequence). Naive CD8 cells were CD45RO-negative, positively selected for CCR7, excluding terminally differentiated effector memory CD45RA+ cells. Worth noting for this clone: The antigen is unknown. Other DNA variants within this sample encode the same CDR3.

Using immunoSEQ multiplex PCR, the repertoire was profiled, and TCRdb retains in-frame clones only, with some absent. The table records some 2.1 million clones, about 95% of them present only once. This sequence joins TRBV27 and TRBJ2-7; the D gene could be TRBD1 or TRBD2 (5 bases each). The TCR comes from a man aged 18 to 29 in good health. The specimen sequenced was naive CD8+ T cells sorted from blood. The CDR3 sequence is CASSLGTSYEQYF. CDR3 bases: TGTGCCAGCAGTCTCGGGACCTCCTACGAGCAGTACTTC.